This TCR beta chain was recovered during a study of T cell responses to AZD1222 COVID-19 vaccine. Study outcomes and limitations: Increases in Spike-specific TCR breadth and depth were seen after two AZD1222 doses. Donors were largely white British and mainly female; clonal diversity was possibly underestimated.

Pooling covered second doses at about 4 or about 12 weeks. Data came from immunoSEQ multiplex PCR; TCRdb stores just in-frame clones and leaves some out. This table has about 85,000 clones, 75% to 95% appearing once. Concerning this clone itself: Its cognate antigen is unknown.

Germline lookup yields CDR1 LNHDA and CDR2 SQIVND (reference sequence). With 5 bases removed from V and 10 bases from J, the gap between germline ends came to 12 bases. This CDR3 has 12 amino acids. This chain joins TRBV19 and TRBJ1-5; unclear D gene. The source of this sequence is an adult who received the AZD1222 COVID-19 vaccine. The source material was peripheral blood, sampled 28 days after the second AZD1222 dose. CDR3 nucleotides: TGTGCCAGTAGTGAGGAGGCGTTTCCCCAGCATTTT. This translates into CASSEEAFPQHF.